This T cell receptor beta chain was sequenced in a study of human T cells and chemical hapten exposure. The wider study: Patch tests containing 0.01% DPC, applied to the upper back, were read at 6 days.

MiXCR, run by TCRdb on the RACE reads, gives a single entry per CDR3 protein. The sample records approximately 74,000 distinct CDR3 sequences, approximately 29% being singletons. This CDR3 contains 18 residues. V was cut by 0 bases and J by 2 bases, with 14 bases left in between. Germline V gene sequence: CDR1 ENHRY, CDR2 SYGVKD. The sample's time point: patch test 1, 2 weeks after DPC sensitization. The treatment here: therapeutic diphenylcyclopropenone sensitization with weekly scalp DPC. This clonotype has a handful of counts. The J gene is TRBJ2-6, the V gene TRBV10-3; the D call may be TRBD1 or TRBD2 (5 bases each). Specimen: whole blood, collected in connection with sensitization to the hapten diphenylcyclopropenone (DPC). The sequence derives from a man between 35 and 55 years old with alopecia areata. Some clones in this sample may be carry-over from other donors' samples. CDR3 protein: CAISESSGSLAGANVLTF. CDR3 nucleotides: TGTGCCATCAGTGAGTCGTCAGGGAGTTTGGCTGGGGCCAACGTCCTGACTTTC.